The 8 T cell receptor beta chains presented below share a single source sample, sequenced in a study of T cell responses to AZD1222 COVID-19 vaccine. Produced via immunoSEQ multiplex PCR; TCRdb's table is partial and in-frame only. The table includes tens of thousands of clones, over 75% detected once. The sequences come from peripheral blood, collected on day 0 of AZD1222 vaccination. These receptors were obtained from an adult in good health.

CDR3 protein: CASSHRGRDTGELFF. CDR3 coding DNA: TGTGCCAGCAGCCACAGGGGGCGGGACACCGGGGAGCTGTTTTTT. This chain connects TRBV21-1 to TRBJ2-2; the DNA was not used to check the table's D call, TRBD1. TRBV21-1 is described as a pseudogene. CDR3 length: 15 amino acids.

V and J are TRBV6-2 or TRBV6-3 and TRBJ2-2; 9 bases are a match to TRBD1. The CDR3 covers 16 residues. CDR1 MNHEY and CDR2 SVGEGT come from the germline V gene. V gave up 4 bases and J gave up 6 bases; unmatched junction bases: 9. CDR3 in amino acids: CASSLSGTGMSGELFF. The CDR3 bases are TGTGCCAGCAGTTTATCCGGGACAGGGATGTCCGGGGAGCTGTTTTTT.

V is TRBV6-5 and J is TRBJ1-1; D remains unclear. Germline V gene sequence: CDR1 MNHEY, CDR2 SVGAGI. The CDR3 runs 13 residues. Deletions cut 9 bases from V and 1 base from J, with 12 bases between. The CDR3 sequence is CASWGSGNTEAFF. In DNA, the CDR3 is TGTGCCAGTTGGGGATCCGGGAACACTGAAGCTTTCTTT.

The chain combines TRBV9 with TRBJ1-6; 7 nucleotides agree with TRBD1. This CDR3 has 15 residues. Germline V gene sequence: CDR1 SGDLS, CDR2 YYNGEE. Germline trimming cut 4 bases from V and 7 bases from J; bases unmatched to any gene: 8. The chain's CDR3 is CASSPRTGGNSPLHF. In DNA, the CDR3 is TGTGCCAGCAGCCCTCGGACAGGAGGGAATTCACCCCTCCACTTT.

The chain is built from TRBV7-8 and TRBJ1-2, with 7 positions matching TRBD1. Germline V CDR1 and CDR2: SGHVS, FQNEAQ. The CDR3 consists of 13 residues. The V segment lost 5 bases and the J segment 4 bases; nucleotides outside the gene matches: 4. The CDR3 DNA is TGTGCCAGCAGCGCCGGGACAGCCTATGGCTACACCTTC. Translation gives CASSAGTAYGYTF. Based on the CDR3 plus reference TRBV7-8 and TRBJ1-2, the full variable domain is GAGVSQSPRYKVAKRGQDVALRCDPISGHVSLFWYQQALGQGPEFLTYFQNEAQLDKSGLPSDRFFAERPEGSVSTLKIQRTQQEDSAVYLCASSAGTAYGYTFGSGTRLTVV.

The rearrangement links TRBV19 to TRBJ2-1; D possibly corresponds to TRBD1 (6 bases). The CDR3 is 13 amino acids. CDR1 is LNHDA and CDR2 is SQIVND in the germline V gene (reference sequence). The germline V and J ends were trimmed by 9 bases and 7 bases, with 16 bases remaining between them. Here the CDR3 reads CASRLGAMNEQFF. CDR3 in DNA: TGTGCCAGCCGCCTGGGGGCCATGAATGAGCAGTTCTTC.

V gene TRBV6-2 or TRBV6-3 combines with J gene TRBJ1-1, with 7 positions matching TRBD1. J gave up 1 base and V 5 bases, and 4 bases lay outside the gene matches. The CDR3 runs to 14 residues. Germline values: CDR1 MNHEY, CDR2 SVGEGT. The CDR3 DNA reads TGTGCCAGCAGTCGGGACAGTTCGAACACTGAAGCTTTCTTT. Residues: CASSRDSSNTEAFF.

This clone was observed a single time. J is TRBJ2-2 and V is TRBV7-9; D call uncertain. The CDR3 has 11 residues. Germline loops: CDR1 SEHNR, CDR2 FQNEAQ (reference sequence). The V end lost 11 bases, the J end lost 6 bases, and 10 bases lay between the germline ends. CDR3 amino acids: CASQQPGELFF. The CDR3 DNA follows: TGTGCCTCACAGCAACCCGGGGAGCTGTTTTTT. The entire variable domain, with the rest obtained from reference TRBV7-9 and TRBJ2-2, is as follows: DTGVSQNPRHKITKRGQNVTFRCDPISEHNRLYWYRQTLGQGPEFLTYFQNEAQLEKSRLLSDRFSAERPKGSFSTLEIQRTEQGDSAMYLCASQQPGELFFGEGSRLTVL.